Listed below are T cell receptor beta chains from one sample, sequenced in a study of T cell repertoires in cytomegalovirus infection. TCRdb recomputed calls from the reads with MiXCR, one row per CDR3 protein. The sample holds 290,000 or so distinct CDR3 sequences, roughly 9.3% seen once. Sequenced: PBMCs. These receptor sequences come from a human donor in good health (CMV status not recorded). Some clones in this sample may be carry-over from other donors' samples. CDR3s include the opening cysteine and the closing phenylalanine or tryptophan. Each record gives: clone size, D gene, V gene, J gene, CDR3 protein, CDR3 DNA. D genes are given only for firm matches. Clone size appears in some rows only: once, few, many, or a class for an expanded clone.

clone_size: few
d_call: .
v_call: TRBV20-1
j_call: TRBJ2-3
cdr3_aa: CSARRGEATDTQYF
cdr3_nt: TGCAGTGCTAGAAGAGGGGAAGCTACAGATACGCAGTATTTT

clone_size: many
d_call: .
v_call: TRBV28
j_call: TRBJ2-2
cdr3_aa: CASSLPLRGGTGELFF
cdr3_nt: TGTGCCAGCAGTTTACCCCTGCGGGGCGGTACCGGGGAGCTGTTTTTT

clone_size: many
d_call: TRBD1
v_call: TRBV6-2/TRBV6-3
j_call: TRBJ2-6
cdr3_aa: CASSLTGYGANVLTF
cdr3_nt: TGTGCCAGCAGTTTGACAGGGTATGGGGCCAACGTCCTGACTTTC

clone_size: many
d_call: .
v_call: TRBV7-6
j_call: TRBJ2-1
cdr3_aa: CASSSGSVGGSYNEQFF
cdr3_nt: TGTGCCAGCAGCTCCGGGAGCGTCGGGGGCTCCTACAATGAGCAGTTCTTC

clone_size: few
d_call: .
v_call: TRBV5-1
j_call: TRBJ1-1
cdr3_aa: CASSFGTEGTEAFF
cdr3_nt: TGCGCCAGCAGCTTTGGGACGGAGGGGACTGAAGCTTTCTTT

clone_size: few
d_call: .
v_call: TRBV6-5
j_call: TRBJ1-1
cdr3_aa: CASSPRGIENTEAFF
cdr3_nt: TGTGCCAGCAGCCCCAGGGGAATAGAGAACACTGAAGCTTTCTTT

clone_size: many
d_call: TRBD2
v_call: TRBV14
j_call: TRBJ2-4
cdr3_aa: CASSYGGSGIQYF
cdr3_nt: TGTGCCAGCAGCTACGGGGGGAGCGGCATTCAGTACTTC

clone_size: .
d_call: .
v_call: TRBV2
j_call: TRBJ2-5
cdr3_aa: CASTWEEGRETQYF
cdr3_nt: TGTGCCAGCACCTGGGAGGAGGGGAGGGAGACCCAGTACTTC

clone_size: many
d_call: .
v_call: TRBV29-1
j_call: TRBJ2-1
cdr3_aa: CSVEGTPNYNEQFF
cdr3_nt: TGCAGCGTTGAAGGGACACCAAATTACAATGAGCAGTTCTTC

clone_size: many
d_call: .
v_call: TRBV6-1
j_call: TRBJ1-2
cdr3_aa: CASSQGSGYTF
cdr3_nt: TGTGCCAGCAGCCAAGGGAGTGGCTACACCTTC

clone_size: .
d_call: TRBD1
v_call: TRBV29-1
j_call: TRBJ2-5
cdr3_aa: CSVDGTGYQETQYF
cdr3_nt: TGCAGCGTTGATGGGACAGGGTATCAAGAGACCCAGTACTTC

clone_size: many
d_call: .
v_call: TRBV20-1
j_call: TRBJ1-1
cdr3_aa: CSANEPSMVRTFF
cdr3_nt: TGCAGTGCTAACGAGCCTTCTATGGTTCGGACTTTCTTT

clone_size: few
d_call: TRBD1
v_call: TRBV20-1
j_call: TRBJ1-2
cdr3_aa: CSRQGGNYGYTF
cdr3_nt: TGCAGCAGACAGGGGGGAAACTATGGCTACACCTTC

clone_size: many
d_call: .
v_call: TRBV29-1
j_call: TRBJ1-1
cdr3_aa: CSVGGAGTQNTEAFF
cdr3_nt: TGCAGCGTTGGCGGAGCCGGGACCCAGAACACTGAAGCTTTCTTT

clone_size: .
d_call: .
v_call: TRBV5-4
j_call: TRBJ1-1
cdr3_aa: CASTPERHPNTEAFF
cdr3_nt: TGTGCCAGCACCCCCGAGAGACATCCTAACACTGAAGCTTTCTTT

clone_size: .
d_call: TRBD1
v_call: TRBV3-1
j_call: TRBJ2-5
cdr3_aa: CASSQPPGTGGGQYF
cdr3_nt: TGTGCCAGCAGCCAACCTCCCGGGACAGGGGGCGGTCAGTACTTC

clone_size: many
d_call: .
v_call: TRBV28
j_call: TRBJ2-3
cdr3_aa: CASSQGGLDTQYF
cdr3_nt: TGTGCCAGCAGCCAGGGGGGCCTAGATACGCAGTATTTT

clone_size: many
d_call: .
v_call: TRBV7-3
j_call: TRBJ2-1
cdr3_aa: CASKMGSSSYNEQFF
cdr3_nt: TGTGCCAGCAAGATGGGGTCTAGCTCCTACAATGAGCAGTTCTTC

clone_size: many
d_call: .
v_call: TRBV7-2
j_call: TRBJ1-2
cdr3_aa: CASSLSRAGYTF
cdr3_nt: TGTGCCAGCAGCCTCAGTAGGGCTGGCTACACCTTC

clone_size: many
d_call: TRBD1
v_call: TRBV5-1
j_call: TRBJ1-3
cdr3_aa: CASSPDRALSGNTIYF
cdr3_nt: TGCGCCAGCAGCCCAGACAGGGCCCTCTCTGGAAACACCATATATTTT

clone_size: .
d_call: TRBD1
v_call: TRBV5-1
j_call: TRBJ2-7
cdr3_aa: CASSLQGVEQYF
cdr3_nt: TGCGCCAGCAGCTTGCAGGGGGTCGAGCAGTACTTC

clone_size: many
d_call: TRBD2
v_call: TRBV12-3/TRBV12-4
j_call: TRBJ2-1
cdr3_aa: CASSLVSLAGGLEQFF
cdr3_nt: TGTGCCAGCAGTTTAGTATCACTAGCGGGGGGGCTTGAGCAGTTCTTC

clone_size: few
d_call: .
v_call: TRBV2
j_call: TRBJ1-1
cdr3_aa: CASSTIRRAEAFF
cdr3_nt: TGTGCCAGCAGTACTATAAGGAGGGCTGAAGCTTTCTTT

clone_size: once
d_call: .
v_call: TRBV20-1
j_call: TRBJ2-5
cdr3_aa: CSASSSRGQQETRYF
cdr3_nt: TGCAGTGCTAGCTCATCGCGGGGGCAACAAGAGACCCGGTACTTC

clone_size: many
d_call: .
v_call: TRBV7-2
j_call: TRBJ2-5
cdr3_aa: CASSSSIQETQYF
cdr3_nt: TGTGCCAGCAGCTCCTCGATTCAAGAGACCCAGTACTTC

clone_size: many
d_call: .
v_call: TRBV5-6
j_call: TRBJ1-2
cdr3_aa: CASSFRTALSLGGYTF
cdr3_nt: TGTGCCAGCAGCTTCCGGACAGCCCTAAGCCTTGGCGGCTACACCTTC

clone_size: many
d_call: TRBD2
v_call: TRBV7-9
j_call: TRBJ2-1
cdr3_aa: CASSLVAGGLIIF
cdr3_nt: TGTGCCAGCAGCTTAGTAGCGGGGGGGCTGATAATCTTC

clone_size: .
d_call: .
v_call: TRBV18
j_call: TRBJ1-2
cdr3_aa: CASSPPLLYGYTF
cdr3_nt: TGTGCCAGCTCACCACCGCTATTATATGGCTACACCTTC

clone_size: .
d_call: TRBD1
v_call: TRBV29-1
j_call: TRBJ2-2
cdr3_aa: CSGRRDRETGELFF
cdr3_nt: TGCAGCGGTCGCCGGGACAGGGAGACCGGGGAGCTGTTTTTT

clone_size: .
d_call: TRBD2
v_call: TRBV20-1
j_call: TRBJ2-5
cdr3_aa: CSARPAGVETQYF
cdr3_nt: TGCAGTGCTAGACCGGCGGGGGTAGAGACCCAGTACTTC

clone_size: many
d_call: TRBD1
v_call: TRBV5-6
j_call: TRBJ2-7
cdr3_aa: CASSLGTVSYEQYF
cdr3_nt: TGTGCCAGCAGCCTTGGGACAGTTTCCTACGAGCAGTACTTC

clone_size: many
d_call: TRBD2
v_call: TRBV6-4
j_call: TRBJ2-1
cdr3_aa: CASSDSAGVNEQFF
cdr3_nt: TGTGCCAGCAGTGACTCGGCGGGGGTCAATGAGCAGTTCTTC

clone_size: many
d_call: .
v_call: TRBV20-1
j_call: TRBJ2-5
cdr3_aa: CSAPPEQGLRTQYF
cdr3_nt: TGCAGTGCCCCTCCCGAGCAGGGTTTGAGGACCCAGTACTTC